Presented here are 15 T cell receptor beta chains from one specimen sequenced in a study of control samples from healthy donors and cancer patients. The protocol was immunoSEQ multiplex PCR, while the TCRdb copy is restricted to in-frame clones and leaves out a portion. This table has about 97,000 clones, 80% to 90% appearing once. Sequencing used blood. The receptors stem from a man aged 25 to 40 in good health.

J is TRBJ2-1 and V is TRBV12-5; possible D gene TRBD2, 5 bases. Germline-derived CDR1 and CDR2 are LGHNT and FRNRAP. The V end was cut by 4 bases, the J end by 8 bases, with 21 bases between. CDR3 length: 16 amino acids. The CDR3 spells CASGSTGKDRVYEQFF. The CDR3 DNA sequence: TGTGCTAGTGGTTCCACCGGGAAGGACCGCGTATATGAGCAGTTCTTC.

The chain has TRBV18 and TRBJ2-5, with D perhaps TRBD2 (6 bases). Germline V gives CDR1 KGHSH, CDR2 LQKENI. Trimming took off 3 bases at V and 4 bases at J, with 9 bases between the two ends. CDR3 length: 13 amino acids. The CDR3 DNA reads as TGTGCCAGCTCACCCCTGGGGGGAGAGACCCAGTACTTC. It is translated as CASSPLGGETQYF. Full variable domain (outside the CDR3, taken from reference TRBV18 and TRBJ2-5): NAGVMQNPRHLVRRRGQEARLRCSPMKGHSHVYWYRQLPEEGLKFMVYLQKENIIDESGMPKERFSAEFPKEGPSILRIQQVVRGDSAAYFCASSPLGGETQYFGPGTRLLVL.

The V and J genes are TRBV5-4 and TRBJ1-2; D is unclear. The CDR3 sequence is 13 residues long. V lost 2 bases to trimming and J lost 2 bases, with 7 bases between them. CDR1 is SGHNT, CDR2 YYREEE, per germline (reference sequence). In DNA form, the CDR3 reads TGTGCCAGCAGCTTTGCCAGGAACTATGGCTACACCTTC. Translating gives CASSFARNYGYTF.

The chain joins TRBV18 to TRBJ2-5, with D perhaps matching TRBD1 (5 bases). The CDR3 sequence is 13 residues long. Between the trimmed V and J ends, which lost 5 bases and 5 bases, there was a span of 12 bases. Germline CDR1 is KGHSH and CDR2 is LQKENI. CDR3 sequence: CASSGGHTETQYF. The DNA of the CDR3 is TGTGCCAGCTCAGGCGGACACACCGAGACCCAGTACTTC.

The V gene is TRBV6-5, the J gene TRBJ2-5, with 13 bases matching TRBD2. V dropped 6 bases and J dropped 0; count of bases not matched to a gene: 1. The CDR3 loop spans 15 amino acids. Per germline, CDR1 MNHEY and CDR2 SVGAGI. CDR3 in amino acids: CASRGTSGDQETQYF. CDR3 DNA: TGTGCCAGCAGGGGGACTAGCGGGGACCAAGAGACCCAGTACTTC.

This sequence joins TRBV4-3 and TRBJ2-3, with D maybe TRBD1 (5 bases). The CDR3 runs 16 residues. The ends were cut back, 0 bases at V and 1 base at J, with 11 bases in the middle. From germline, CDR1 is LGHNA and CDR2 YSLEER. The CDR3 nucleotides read TGCGCCAGCAGCCAAGAAATACTCAGGGGCACAGATACGCAGTATTTT. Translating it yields CASSQEILRGTDTQYF.

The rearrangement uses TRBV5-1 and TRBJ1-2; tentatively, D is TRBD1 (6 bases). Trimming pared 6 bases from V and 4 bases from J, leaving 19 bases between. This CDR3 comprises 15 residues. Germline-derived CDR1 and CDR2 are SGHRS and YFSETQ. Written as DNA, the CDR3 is TGCGCCAGCATGCAGGGGCCCGCGACCAGCTATGGCTACACCTTC. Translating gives CASMQGPATSYGYTF.

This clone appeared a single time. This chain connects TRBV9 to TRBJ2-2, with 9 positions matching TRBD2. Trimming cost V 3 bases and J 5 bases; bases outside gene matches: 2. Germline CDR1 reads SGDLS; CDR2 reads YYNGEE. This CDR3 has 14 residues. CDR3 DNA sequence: TGTGCCAGCAGCGGCGGGGGGGCGACCGGGGAGCTGTTTTTT. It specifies CASSGGGATGELFF.

The CDR3, as DNA: TGTGCCAGCAGCTTAGGGCAGGCAGGGGCCAACGTCCTGACTTTC. Its translation: CASSLGQAGANVLTF. V gene TRBV7-9 combines with J gene TRBJ2-6, with D hard to call. V lost 1 base and J lost 4, with 8 bases in between. Germline V gene lookup returns CDR1 SEHNR and CDR2 FQNEAQ (reference sequence). The CDR3 has 15 residues.

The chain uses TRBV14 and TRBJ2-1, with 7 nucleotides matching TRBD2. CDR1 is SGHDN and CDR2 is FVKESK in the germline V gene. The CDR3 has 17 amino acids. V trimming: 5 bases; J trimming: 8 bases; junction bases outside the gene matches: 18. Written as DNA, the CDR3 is TGTGCCAGCAGCTCCTGGGGAAGCGGGGTCAGATCCGATGAGCAGTTCTTC. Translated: CASSSWGSGVRSDEQFF.

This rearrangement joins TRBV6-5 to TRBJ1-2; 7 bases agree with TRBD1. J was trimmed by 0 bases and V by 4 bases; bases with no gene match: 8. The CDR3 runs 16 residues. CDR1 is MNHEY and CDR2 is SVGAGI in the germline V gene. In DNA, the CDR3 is TGTGCCAGCAGTTCCTTGGGGGGACAGACTAACTATGGCTACACCTTC. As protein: CASSSLGGQTNYGYTF.

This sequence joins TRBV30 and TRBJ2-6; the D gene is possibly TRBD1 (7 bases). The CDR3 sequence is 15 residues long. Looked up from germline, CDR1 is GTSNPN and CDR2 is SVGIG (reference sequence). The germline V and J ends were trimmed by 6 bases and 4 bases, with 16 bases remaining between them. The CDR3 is CACQPGGSGANVLTF. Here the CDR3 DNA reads TGTGCCTGCCAGCCAGGGGGGTCCGGGGCCAACGTCCTGACTTTC.

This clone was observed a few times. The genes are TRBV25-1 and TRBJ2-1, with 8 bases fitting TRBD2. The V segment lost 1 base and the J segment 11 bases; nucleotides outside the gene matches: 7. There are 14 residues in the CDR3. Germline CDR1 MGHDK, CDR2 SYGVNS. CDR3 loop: CASSEWSGGPKQFF. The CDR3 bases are TGTGCCAGCAGTGAATGGTCGGGAGGGCCGAAGCAGTTCTTC.

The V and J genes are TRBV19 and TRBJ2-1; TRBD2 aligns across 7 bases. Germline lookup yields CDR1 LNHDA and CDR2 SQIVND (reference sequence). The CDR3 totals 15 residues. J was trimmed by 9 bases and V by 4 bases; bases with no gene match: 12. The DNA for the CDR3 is TGTGCCAGTAGTAAACGCCCGACTAGCCCCAGTGAGCAGTTCTTC. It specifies CASSKRPTSPSEQFF.

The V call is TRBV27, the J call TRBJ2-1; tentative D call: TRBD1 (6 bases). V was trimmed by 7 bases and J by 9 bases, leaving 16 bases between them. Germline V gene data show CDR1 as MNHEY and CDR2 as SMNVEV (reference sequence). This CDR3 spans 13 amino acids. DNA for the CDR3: TGTGCCAGCACTCCCCGCCTCAGGGGTGAGCAGTTCTTC. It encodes CASTPRLRGEQFF.